This T cell receptor (beta chain) was documented in a study of T-cell memory formation after mild COVID-19. Points from the study as a whole: Memory cells collected pre-infection included some clones that later responded, suggesting cross-reactive memory joined.

The TCR alpha and TCR beta cDNA libraries, bearing sample barcodes and UMIs, were generated by 5'RACE using constant-segment primers. Each CDR3 protein is one row after TCRdb ran MiXCR on the 5' RACE reads. The sample carries under 550,000 distinct CDR3 sequences, more than 15% recorded once. Note on this clonotype: Its antigen remains unidentified.

The sequencing sample was made of PBMCs or a T cell subset sorted from them (not recorded which). The receptor was derived from a man between 18 and 29 years old who had mild COVID-19 (a few samples of this study predate the infection). Cell type and time point are not known.

The CDR3 sequence is CASSAWTSGTGELFF. DNA for the CDR3: TGTGCCAGCAGTGCCTGGACTAGCGGCACCGGGGAGCTGTTTTTT. J is TRBJ2-2 and V is TRBV6-4, with 10 bases matching TRBD2. The V gene's germline CDR1 is MRHNA and CDR2 SNTAGT. V trimming: 4 bases; J trimming: 4 bases; junction bases outside the gene matches: 3. CDR3 length: 15 amino acids.